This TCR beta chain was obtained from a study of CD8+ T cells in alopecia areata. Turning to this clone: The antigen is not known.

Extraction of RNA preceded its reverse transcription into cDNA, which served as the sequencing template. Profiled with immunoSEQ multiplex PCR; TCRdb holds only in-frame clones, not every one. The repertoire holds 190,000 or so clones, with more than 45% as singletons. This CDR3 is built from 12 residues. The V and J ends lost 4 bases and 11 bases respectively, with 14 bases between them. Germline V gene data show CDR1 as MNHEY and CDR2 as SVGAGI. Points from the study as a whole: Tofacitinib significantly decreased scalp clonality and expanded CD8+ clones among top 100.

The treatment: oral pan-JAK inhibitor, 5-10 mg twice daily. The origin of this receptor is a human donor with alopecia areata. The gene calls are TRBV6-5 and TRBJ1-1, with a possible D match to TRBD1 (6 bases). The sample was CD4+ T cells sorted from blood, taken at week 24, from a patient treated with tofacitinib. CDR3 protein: CASSSAGTLAFF. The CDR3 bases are TGTGCCAGCAGTTCGGCCGGGACACTGGCTTTCTTT.